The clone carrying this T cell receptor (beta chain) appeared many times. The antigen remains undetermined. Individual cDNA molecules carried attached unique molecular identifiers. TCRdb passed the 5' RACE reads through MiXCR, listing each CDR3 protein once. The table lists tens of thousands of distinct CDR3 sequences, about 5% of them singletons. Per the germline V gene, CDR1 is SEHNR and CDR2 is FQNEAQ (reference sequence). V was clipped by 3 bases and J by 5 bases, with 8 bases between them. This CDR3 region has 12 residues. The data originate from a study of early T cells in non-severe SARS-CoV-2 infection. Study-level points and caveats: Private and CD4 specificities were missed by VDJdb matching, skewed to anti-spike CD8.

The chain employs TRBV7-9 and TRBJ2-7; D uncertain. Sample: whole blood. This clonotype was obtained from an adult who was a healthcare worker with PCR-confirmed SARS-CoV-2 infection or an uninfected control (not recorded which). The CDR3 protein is CASSFGADEQYF. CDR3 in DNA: TGTGCCAGCAGCTTCGGCGCGGACGAGCAGTACTTC. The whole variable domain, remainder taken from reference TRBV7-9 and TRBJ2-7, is DTGVSQNPRHKITKRGQNVTFRCDPISEHNRLYWYRQTLGQGPEFLTYFQNEAQLEKSRLLSDRFSAERPKGSFSTLEIQRTEQGDSAMYLCASSFGADEQYFGPGTRLTVT.